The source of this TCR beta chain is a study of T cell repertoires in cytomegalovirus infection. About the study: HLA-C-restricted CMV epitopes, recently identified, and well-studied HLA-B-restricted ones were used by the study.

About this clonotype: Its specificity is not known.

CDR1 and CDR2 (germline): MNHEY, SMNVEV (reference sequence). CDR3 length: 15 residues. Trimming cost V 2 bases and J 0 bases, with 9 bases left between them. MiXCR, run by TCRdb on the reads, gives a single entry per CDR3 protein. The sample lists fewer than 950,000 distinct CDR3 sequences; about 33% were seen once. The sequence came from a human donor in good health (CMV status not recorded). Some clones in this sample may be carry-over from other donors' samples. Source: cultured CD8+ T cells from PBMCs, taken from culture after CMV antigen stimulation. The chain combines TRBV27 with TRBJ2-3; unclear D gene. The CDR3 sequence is CASSLLAISTDTQYF. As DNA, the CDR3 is TGTGCCAGCAGTTTACTGGCAATAAGCACAGATACGCAGTATTTT.